This T cell receptor (beta chain) was captured in a study of OX40 agonist ivuxolimab in advanced cancers. Study summary: The mean age was approximately 60 years, ranging from roughly 23 to 90, with less than 90% of participants male. Checkpoint inhibitors had been given previously to approximately 41% of patients. Partial responses were achieved by three patients, of whom one had hepatocellular carcinoma and two had cutaneous melanoma. General observations from the study: Dose levels from 0.1 to 3.0 mg/kg saw CD4+ and CD8+ blood T cells expand clonally by week 6.

The germline CDR1 and CDR2 sequences are SGHNT and YYREEE (reference sequence). V was cut by 4 bases and J by 5 bases, with 10 bases left in between. The CDR3 is 12 amino acids. Method: immunoSEQ multiplex PCR; TCRdb's copy keeps in-frame clones and lacks some. The top ten clones hold about 45% of a sample with some 14,000 clones, about four fifths of them seen once. About this clone: Its antigen is as yet unknown.

The source material was CD4+ or CD8+ T cells sorted from blood, sampled in a trial of the OX40 agonist ivuxolimab. The receptor was derived from an adult with an advanced solid tumor such as melanoma, head and neck, liver or kidney cancer. The chain uses TRBV5-4 and TRBJ2-7; D remains unclear. The CDR3 region has the DNA TGTGCCAGCAGCGGCGCGACGCACGAGCAGTACTTC. This encodes CASSGATHEQYF.